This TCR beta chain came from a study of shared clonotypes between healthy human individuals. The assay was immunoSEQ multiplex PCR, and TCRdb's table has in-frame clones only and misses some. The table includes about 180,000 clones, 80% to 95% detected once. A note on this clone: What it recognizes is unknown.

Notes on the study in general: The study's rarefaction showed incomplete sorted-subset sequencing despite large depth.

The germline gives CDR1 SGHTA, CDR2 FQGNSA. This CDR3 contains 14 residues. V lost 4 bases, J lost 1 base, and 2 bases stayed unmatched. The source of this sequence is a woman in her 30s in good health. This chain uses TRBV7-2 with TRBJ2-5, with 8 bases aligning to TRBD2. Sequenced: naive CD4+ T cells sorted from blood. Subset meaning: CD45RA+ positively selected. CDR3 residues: CASSWREVQETQYF. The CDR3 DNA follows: TGTGCCAGCAGCTGGCGGGAGGTCCAAGAGACCCAGTACTTC. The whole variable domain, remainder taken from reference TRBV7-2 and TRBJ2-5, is GAGVSQSPSNKVTEKGKDVELRCDPISGHTALYWYRQSLGQGLEFLIYFQGNSAPDKSGLPSDRFSAERTGGSVSTLTIQRTQQEDSAVYLCASSWREVQETQYFGPGTRLLVL.